This T cell receptor (beta chain) stems from a study of T-cell reconstitution after alpha-beta-depleted transplantation in children. CDR1 is MNHEY, CDR2 SMNVEV, per germline (reference sequence). Trimming took 3 bases from V and 6 from J; bases not matched to a gene: 5. The CDR3 length is 14 residues. Preparation of the TCRbeta library used unique molecular identifiers. From the PCR reads, TCRdb called clonotypes with MiXCR, one entry per CDR3 protein. Of 100,000 to 120,000 distinct CDR3 sequences in the sample, 10% were seen once. This clonotype has ten or more counts. The sequencing used PBMCs from the stem cell graft donor, collected from the stem cell graft. The rearrangement uses TRBV27 and TRBJ2-1, with 7 bases matching TRBD2. This TCR derives from a human donor who donated a stem cell graft to a child with acute lymphoblastic leukemia. The CDR3 protein is CASSFGRESNEQFF. The CDR3, as DNA: TGTGCCAGCAGTTTTGGGCGGGAGAGCAATGAGCAGTTCTTC.